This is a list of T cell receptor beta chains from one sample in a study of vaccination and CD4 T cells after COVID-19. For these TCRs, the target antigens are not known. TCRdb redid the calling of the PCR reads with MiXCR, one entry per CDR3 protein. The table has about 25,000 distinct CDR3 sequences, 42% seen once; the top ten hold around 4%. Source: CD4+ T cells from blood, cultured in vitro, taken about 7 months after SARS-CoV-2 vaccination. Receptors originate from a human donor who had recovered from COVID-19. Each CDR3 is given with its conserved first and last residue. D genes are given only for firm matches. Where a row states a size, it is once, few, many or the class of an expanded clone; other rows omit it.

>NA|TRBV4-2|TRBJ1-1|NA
CASSQDHGGSTEAFF
TGTGCCAGCAGCCAAGATCACGGCGGATCCACTGAAGCTTTCTTT
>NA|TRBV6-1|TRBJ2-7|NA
CASSPDRNPAYEQYF
TGTGCCAGCAGTCCCGACAGAAACCCTGCCTACGAGCAGTACTTC
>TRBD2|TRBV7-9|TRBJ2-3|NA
CASSFRLAGAPTQYF
TGTGCCAGCAGCTTTCGACTAGCGGGAGCTCCAACGCAGTATTTT
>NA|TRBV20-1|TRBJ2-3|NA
CSARPGFTDTQYF
TGCAGTGCCAGGCCAGGGTTCACAGATACGCAGTATTTT
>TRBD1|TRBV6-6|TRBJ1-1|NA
CASSYWPPWTGTNTEAFF
TGTGCCAGCAGTTACTGGCCCCCATGGACAGGCACAAACACTGAAGCTTTCTTT
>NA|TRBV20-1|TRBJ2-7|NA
CSASAGLYEQYF
TGCAGTGCTAGTGCTGGTCTCTACGAGCAGTACTTC
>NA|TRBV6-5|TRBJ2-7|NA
CASSYTLGHPSSYEQYF
TGTGCCAGCAGTTACACCCTTGGACATCCGAGCTCCTACGAGCAGTACTTC
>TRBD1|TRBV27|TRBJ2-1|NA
CASSSDRVEYNEQFF
TGTGCCAGCAGTTCCGACAGGGTGGAGTACAATGAGCAGTTCTTC
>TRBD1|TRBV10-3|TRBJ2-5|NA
CAISAGTGGRETQYF
TGTGCCATCAGTGCCGGGACAGGGGGACGGGAGACCCAGTACTTC
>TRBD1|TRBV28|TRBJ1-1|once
CASSFAQGNSEAFF
TGTGCCAGCAGTTTCGCACAGGGGAATTCTGAAGCTTTCTTT
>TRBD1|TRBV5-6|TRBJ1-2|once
CASSLGTGHMNYGYTF
TGTGCCAGCAGCTTGGGGACAGGCCACATGAACTATGGCTACACCTTC
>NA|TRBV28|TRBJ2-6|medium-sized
CASNQQPSISGANVLTF
TGTGCCAGCAACCAACAGCCCAGCATCTCTGGGGCCAACGTCCTGACTTTC
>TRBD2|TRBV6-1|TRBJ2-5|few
CASSGAWWGGPQETQYF
TGTGCCAGCAGTGGCGCCTGGTGGGGGGGACCCCAAGAGACCCAGTACTTC
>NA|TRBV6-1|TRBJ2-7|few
CASLGRRRHEQYF
TGTGCCAGCTTGGGACGTCGGCGCCACGAGCAGTACTTC
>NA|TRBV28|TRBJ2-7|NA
CASSGALIWEQYF
TGTGCCAGCAGTGGGGCCCTCATCTGGGAGCAGTACTTC
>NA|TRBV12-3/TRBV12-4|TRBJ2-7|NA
CASSPGFNEQYF
TGTGCCAGCAGTCCCGGTTTCAACGAGCAGTACTTC
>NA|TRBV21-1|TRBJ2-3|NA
CASSTPAGRTDTQYF
TGTGCCAGCAGCACACCAGCGGGAAGGACGGATACGCAGTATTTT
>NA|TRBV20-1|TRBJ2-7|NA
CSASGSARGPIREQYF
TGCAGTGCTAGTGGTTCCGCCAGGGGCCCCATAAGAGAGCAGTACTTC
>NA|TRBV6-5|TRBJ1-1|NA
CASSWRVVGTEAFF
TGTGCCAGCAGTTGGAGGGTAGTAGGCACTGAAGCTTTCTTT
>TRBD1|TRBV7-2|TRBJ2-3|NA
CASSSPTGAATDTQYF
TGTGCCAGCAGCTCGCCAACAGGGGCGGCCACAGATACGCAGTATTTT
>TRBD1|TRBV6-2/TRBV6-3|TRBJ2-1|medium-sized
CASRDRGTYNEQFF
TGTGCCAGCAGGGACAGGGGCACCTACAATGAGCAGTTCTTC
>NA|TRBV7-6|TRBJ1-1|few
CASGSTYEAFF
TGTGCCAGCGGATCCACTTATGAAGCTTTCTTT
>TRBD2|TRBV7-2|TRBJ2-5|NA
CASSSRAGAETQYF
TGTGCCAGCAGTTCACGGGCGGGAGCCGAGACCCAGTACTTC
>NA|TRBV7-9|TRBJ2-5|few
CASSLGQGIETQYF
TGTGCCAGCAGCTTGGGGCAGGGTATAGAGACCCAGTACTTC
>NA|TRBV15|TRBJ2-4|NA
CATSRDLLNIQYF
TGTGCCACCAGCAGAGACCTCCTTAACATTCAGTACTTC
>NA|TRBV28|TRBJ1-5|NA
CASSYLSQPQHF
TGTGCCAGCAGTTATCTCAGTCAGCCCCAGCATTTT
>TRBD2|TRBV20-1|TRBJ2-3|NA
CSAALAGTDTQYF
TGCAGTGCTGCGCTAGCGGGCACAGATACGCAGTATTTT
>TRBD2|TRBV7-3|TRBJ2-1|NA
CASSPGTSGPKGW
TGTGCCAGCAGCCCCGGGACTAGCGGACCCAAAGGGTGG
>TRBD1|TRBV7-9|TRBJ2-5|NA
CASSSRDRGRETQYF
TGTGCCAGCAGCTCCCGGGACAGGGGGCGCGAGACCCAGTACTTC
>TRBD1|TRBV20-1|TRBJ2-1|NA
CSARGTGDPREQFF
TGCAGTGCTAGAGGGACAGGGGACCCTCGAGAGCAGTTCTTC